Included here is one TCR beta chain sequence, with context. Antigen specificity is unknown. This record belongs to a study of regulatory T cells. Notes on the study in general: Regulatory T cells showed the strongest V-J pair restriction and V/J gene skewing among patient repertoires. Hydrophobic residues at CDR3 positions 6 and 7 were enriched in conventional CD4+ T cells of CD3G-deficient patients.

The primer mix had 52 TRBV and 13 TRBJ primers. TCRdb's table, derived via immunoSEQ multiplex PCR, lists solely in-frame clones and lacks some. The repertoire consists of 30,000 to 40,000 clones, with more than 85% occurring once and the leading ten covering over 0.85%. A couple of CD3G-deficient patients had more severe autoimmunity; all had some. This CDR3 has 14 amino acids. V was cut by 2 bases and J by 1 base, with 8 bases left in between. Germline assignment: CDR1 MDHEN and CDR2 SYDVKM. The TCR sequence derives from a child aged 2 to 10 with CD3G deficiency. Sequenced material: conventional CD4+ T cells sorted from blood. This sequence joins TRBV28 and TRBJ1-2; D is uncertain. The CDR3 protein is CASSLGGGNYGYTF. Written as DNA, the CDR3 is TGTGCCAGCAGTTTAGGTGGCGGTAACTATGGCTACACCTTC.